The clone carrying this TCR beta chain has at least ten counts. The antigen remains unidentified. This entry is derived from a study of T cell repertoires in cytomegalovirus infection. At the level of the study: Recently identified HLA-C-restricted and well-studied HLA-B-restricted CMV epitopes were used. Both CMV infection and a matching HLA type were indicated by public TCR beta signatures.

Findings of the study overall: HLA-C-restricted, CMV-specific TCR beta clonotypes were dominant ex vivo.

With V trimmed by 3 bases and J by 4 bases, 8 bases remained unmatched. This CDR3 contains 15 residues. The germline CDR1 and CDR2 sequences are SGHVS and FQNEAQ. Each CDR3 protein is one row after TCRdb ran MiXCR on the reads. The repertoire has hundreds of thousands of distinct CDR3 sequences, around 30% of them found once; the top ten carry more than 13%. The receptor's source is a human donor in good health (CMV status not recorded). Some clones in this sample may be carry-over from other donors' samples. Specimen: cultured CD8+ T cells from PBMCs, collected from culture after CMV antigen stimulation. J is TRBJ2-5 and V is TRBV7-8, with 7 positions matching TRBD2. CDR3 sequence reads: CASSLSSGQPETQYF. The CDR3 coding sequence is TGTGCCAGCAGCTTGAGTAGCGGGCAACCAGAGACCCAGTACTTC.